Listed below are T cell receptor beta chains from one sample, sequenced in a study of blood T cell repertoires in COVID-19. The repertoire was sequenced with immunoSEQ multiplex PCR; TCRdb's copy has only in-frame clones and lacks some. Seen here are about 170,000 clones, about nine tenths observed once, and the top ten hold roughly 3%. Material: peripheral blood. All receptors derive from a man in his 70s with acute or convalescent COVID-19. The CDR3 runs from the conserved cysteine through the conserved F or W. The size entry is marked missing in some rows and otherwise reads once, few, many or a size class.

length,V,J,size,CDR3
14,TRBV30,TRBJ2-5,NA,CAWSVSHRQETQYF
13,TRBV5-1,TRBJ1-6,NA,CASSEGYNSPLHF
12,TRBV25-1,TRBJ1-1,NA,CASSERNTEAFF
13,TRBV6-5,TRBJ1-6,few,CASRETFNSPLHF
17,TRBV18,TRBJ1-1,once,CASSPGGSLLLGTEAFF
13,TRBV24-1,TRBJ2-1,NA,CATSDWGGNEQFF
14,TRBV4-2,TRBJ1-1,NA,CASSQDWIAGEAFF
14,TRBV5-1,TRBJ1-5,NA,CASSLGGGDQPQHF
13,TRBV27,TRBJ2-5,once,CASNRGGGETQYF
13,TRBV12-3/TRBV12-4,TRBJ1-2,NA,CASSPGTSYGYTF
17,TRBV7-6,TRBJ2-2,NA,CASSLGSASGETGELFF
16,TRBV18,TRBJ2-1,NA,CASSPPRGTRYNEQFF
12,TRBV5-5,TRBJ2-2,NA,CASSSFTGELFF
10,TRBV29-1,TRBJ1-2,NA,CSAGTNGYTF
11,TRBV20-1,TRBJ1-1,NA,CSAREQIEAFF
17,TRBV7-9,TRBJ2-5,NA,CASSSPLAGGPQETQYF
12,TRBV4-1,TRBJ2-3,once,CASSQTGDTQYF
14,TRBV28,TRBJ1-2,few,CASSSVGEGYGYTF
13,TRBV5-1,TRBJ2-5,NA,CASATGARETQYF